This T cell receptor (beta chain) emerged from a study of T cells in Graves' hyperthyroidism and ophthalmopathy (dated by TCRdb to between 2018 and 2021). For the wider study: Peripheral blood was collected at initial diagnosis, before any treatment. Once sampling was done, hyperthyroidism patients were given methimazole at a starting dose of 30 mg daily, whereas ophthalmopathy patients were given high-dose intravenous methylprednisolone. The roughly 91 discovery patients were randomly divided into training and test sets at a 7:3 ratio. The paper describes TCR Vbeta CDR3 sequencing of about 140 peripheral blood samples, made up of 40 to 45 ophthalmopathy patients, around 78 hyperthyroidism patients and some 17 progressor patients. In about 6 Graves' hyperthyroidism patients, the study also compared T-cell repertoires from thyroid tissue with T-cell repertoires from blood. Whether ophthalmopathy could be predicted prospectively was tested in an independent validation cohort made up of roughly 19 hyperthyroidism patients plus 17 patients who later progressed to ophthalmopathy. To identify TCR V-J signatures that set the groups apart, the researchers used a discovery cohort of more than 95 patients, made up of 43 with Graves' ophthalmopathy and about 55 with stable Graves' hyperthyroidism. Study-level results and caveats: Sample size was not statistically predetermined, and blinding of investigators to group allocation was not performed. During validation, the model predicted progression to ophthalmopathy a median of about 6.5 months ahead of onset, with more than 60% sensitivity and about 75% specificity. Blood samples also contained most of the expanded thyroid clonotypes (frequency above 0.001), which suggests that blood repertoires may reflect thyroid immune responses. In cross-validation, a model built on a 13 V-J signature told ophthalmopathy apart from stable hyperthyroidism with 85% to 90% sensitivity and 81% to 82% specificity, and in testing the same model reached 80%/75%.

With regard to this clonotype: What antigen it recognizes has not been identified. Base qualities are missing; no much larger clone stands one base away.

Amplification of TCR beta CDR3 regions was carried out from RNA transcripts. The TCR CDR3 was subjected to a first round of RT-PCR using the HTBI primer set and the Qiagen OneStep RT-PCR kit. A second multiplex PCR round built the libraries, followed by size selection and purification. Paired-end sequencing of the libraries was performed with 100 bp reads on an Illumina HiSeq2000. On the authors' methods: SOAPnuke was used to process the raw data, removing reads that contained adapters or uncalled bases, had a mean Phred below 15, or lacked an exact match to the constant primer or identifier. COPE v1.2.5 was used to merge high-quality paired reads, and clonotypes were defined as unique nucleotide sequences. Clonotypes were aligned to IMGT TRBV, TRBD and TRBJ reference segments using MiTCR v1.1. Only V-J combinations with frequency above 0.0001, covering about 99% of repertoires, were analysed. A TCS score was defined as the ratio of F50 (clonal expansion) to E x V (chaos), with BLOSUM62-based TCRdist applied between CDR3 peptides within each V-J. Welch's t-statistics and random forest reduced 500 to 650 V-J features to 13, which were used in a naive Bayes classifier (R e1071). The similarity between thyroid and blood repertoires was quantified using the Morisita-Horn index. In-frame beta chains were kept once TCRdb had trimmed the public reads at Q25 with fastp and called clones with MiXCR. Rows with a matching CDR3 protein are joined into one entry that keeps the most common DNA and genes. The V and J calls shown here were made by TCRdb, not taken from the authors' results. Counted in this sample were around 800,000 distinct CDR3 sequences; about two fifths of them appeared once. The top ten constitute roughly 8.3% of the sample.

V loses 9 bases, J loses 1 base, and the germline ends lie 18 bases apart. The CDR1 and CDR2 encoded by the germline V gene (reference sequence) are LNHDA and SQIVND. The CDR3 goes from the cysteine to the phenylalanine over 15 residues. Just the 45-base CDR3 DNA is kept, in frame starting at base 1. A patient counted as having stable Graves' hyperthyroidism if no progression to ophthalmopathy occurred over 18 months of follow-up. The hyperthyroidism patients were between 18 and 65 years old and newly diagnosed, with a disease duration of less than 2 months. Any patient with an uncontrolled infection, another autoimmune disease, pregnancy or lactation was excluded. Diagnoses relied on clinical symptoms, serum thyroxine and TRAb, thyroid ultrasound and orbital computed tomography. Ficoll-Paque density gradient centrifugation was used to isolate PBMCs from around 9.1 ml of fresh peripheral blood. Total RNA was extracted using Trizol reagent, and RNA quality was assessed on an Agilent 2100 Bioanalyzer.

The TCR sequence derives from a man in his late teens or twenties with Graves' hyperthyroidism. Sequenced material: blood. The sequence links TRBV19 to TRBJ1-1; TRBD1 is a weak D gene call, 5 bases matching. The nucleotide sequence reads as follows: TGTGCCAGCAGTGAAGCAGGGACGGAGAACACTGAAGCTTTCTTT. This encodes CASSEAGTENTEAFF. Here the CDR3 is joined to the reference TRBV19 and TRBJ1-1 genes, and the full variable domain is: DGGITQSPKYLFRKEGQNVTLSCEQNLNHDAMYWYRQDPGQGLRLIYYSQIVNDFQKGDIAEGYSVSREKKESFPLTVTSAQKNPTAFYLCASSEAGTENTEAFFGQGTRLTVV.